The 4 T cell receptor beta chains in this list originate from one sample, sequenced in a study of identical twins. TCRdb re-called the 5' RACE reads with MiXCR, one entry per CDR3 protein. The sample consists of around 500,000 distinct CDR3 sequences, about 14% of them appearing once. In addition, the sample was reused for a study of yellow fever vaccine responses in identical twins.

Sequencing was done on a sample of CD4+ T cells sorted from blood. The receptors were gathered from a woman aged 18-29 years in good health.

This clonotype appeared a few times. The V call is TRBV25-1, the J call TRBJ2-3; possibly TRBD2 for D (5 bases). CDR1 is MGHDK, CDR2 SYGVNS, per germline. V lost 5 bases to trimming and J lost 6 bases, with 12 bases between them. This CDR3 contains 13 residues. The CDR3 here is CASSRRLPDTQYF. Here the CDR3 DNA reads TGTGCCAGCAGTAGGAGACTACCCGATACGCAGTATTTT.

The rearrangement links TRBV18 to TRBJ2-7; D unresolved. The CDR3 extends over 14 amino acids. Germline V lookup: CDR1 KGHSH, CDR2 LQKENI. Trimming took 0 bases from V and 5 from J, leaving 11 bases between them. In DNA form, the CDR3 reads TGTGCCAGCTCACCACCGTCACAGCTTCACGAGCAGTACTTC. Translated, it gives CASSPPSQLHEQYF. Looking up the rest from reference TRBV18 and TRBJ2-7 gives the full variable domain: NAGVMQNPRHLVRRRGQEARLRCSPMKGHSHVYWYRQLPEEGLKFMVYLQKENIIDESGMPKERFSAEFPKEGPSILRIQQVVRGDSAAYFCASSPPSQLHEQYFGPGTRLTVT.

This clonotype was seen a handful of times. The chain joins TRBV30 to TRBJ2-1; no clear D. The V end lost 2 bases, the J end lost 8 bases, and 7 bases lay between the germline ends. The germline CDR1 and CDR2 sequences are GTSNPN and SVGIG (reference sequence). There are 11 residues in the CDR3. In DNA form, the CDR3 reads TGTGCCTGGAGTCCGTATGATGAGCAGTTCTTC. Amino acids: CAWSPYDEQFF.

CDR3 region: CASRGASQNTEAFF. CDR3 sequence (DNA): TGTGCCAGCAGGGGGGCCTCTCAGAACACTGAAGCTTTCTTT. This chain joins TRBV2 and TRBJ1-1, with TRBD1 as a possible D gene (6 bases). The CDR3 spans 14 residues. From germline, CDR1 is SNHLY and CDR2 FYNNEI. V gave up 6 bases and J gave up 1 base, with 12 bases separating them.